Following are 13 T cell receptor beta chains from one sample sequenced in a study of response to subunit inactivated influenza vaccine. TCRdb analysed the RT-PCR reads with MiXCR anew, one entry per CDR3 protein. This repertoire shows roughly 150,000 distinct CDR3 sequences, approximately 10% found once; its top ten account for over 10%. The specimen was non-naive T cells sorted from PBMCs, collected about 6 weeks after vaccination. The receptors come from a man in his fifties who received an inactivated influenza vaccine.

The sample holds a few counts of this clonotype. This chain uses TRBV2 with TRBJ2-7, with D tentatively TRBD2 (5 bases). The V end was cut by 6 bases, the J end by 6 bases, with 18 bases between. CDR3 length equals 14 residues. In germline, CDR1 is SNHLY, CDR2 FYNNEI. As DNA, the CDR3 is TGTGCCAGCAGGGTTCGCCTCACCGGACTCGAGCAGTACTTC. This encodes CASRVRLTGLEQYF.

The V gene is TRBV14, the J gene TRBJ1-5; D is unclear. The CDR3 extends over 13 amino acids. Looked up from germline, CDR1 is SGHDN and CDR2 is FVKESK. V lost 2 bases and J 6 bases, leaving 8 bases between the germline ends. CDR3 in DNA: TGTGCCAGCAGCCAAAACAGCGGTCAGCCCCAGCATTTT. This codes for CASSQNSGQPQHF.

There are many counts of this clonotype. In nucleotides, the CDR3 is TGTGCCAGCAGCCGAGGACAGGGGGCACTTGAGCAGTTCTTC. Amino acid sequence: CASSRGQGALEQFF. The V and J genes are TRBV7-9 and TRBJ2-1; 11 nucleotides agree with TRBD1. Looked up from germline, CDR1 is SEHNR and CDR2 is FQNEAQ (reference sequence). V was clipped by 5 bases and J by 9 bases; unmatched bases: 6. The CDR3 is 14 amino acids.

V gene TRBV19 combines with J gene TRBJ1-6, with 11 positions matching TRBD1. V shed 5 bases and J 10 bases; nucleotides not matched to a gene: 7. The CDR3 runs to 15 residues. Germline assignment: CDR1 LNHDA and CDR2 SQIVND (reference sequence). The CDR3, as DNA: TGTGCCAGTAGTCTCGGGACAGGGGGTCGCTCACCCCTCCACTTT. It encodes CASSLGTGGRSPLHF.

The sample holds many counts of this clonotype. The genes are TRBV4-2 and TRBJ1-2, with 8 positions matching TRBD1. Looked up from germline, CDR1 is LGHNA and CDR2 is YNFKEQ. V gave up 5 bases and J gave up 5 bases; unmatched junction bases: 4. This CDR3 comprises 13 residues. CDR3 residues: CASSRGQEYGYTF. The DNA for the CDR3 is TGTGCCAGCAGCAGGGGACAGGAATATGGCTACACCTTC.

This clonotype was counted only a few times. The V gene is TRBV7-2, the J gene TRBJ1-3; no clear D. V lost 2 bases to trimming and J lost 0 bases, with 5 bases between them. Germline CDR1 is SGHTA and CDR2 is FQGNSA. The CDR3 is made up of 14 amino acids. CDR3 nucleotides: TGTGCCAGCAGCTTACGGAGCTCTGGAAACACCATATATTTT. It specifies CASSLRSSGNTIYF.

The CDR3 spells CSSGRGLGEQYF. CDR3 DNA sequence: TGCAGCTCCGGGAGGGGATTAGGCGAGCAGTACTTC. The rearrangement links TRBV20-1 to TRBJ2-7; 8 nucleotides agree with TRBD2. The CDR3 loop spans 12 amino acids. Germline assignment: CDR1 DFQATT and CDR2 SNEGSKA (reference sequence).

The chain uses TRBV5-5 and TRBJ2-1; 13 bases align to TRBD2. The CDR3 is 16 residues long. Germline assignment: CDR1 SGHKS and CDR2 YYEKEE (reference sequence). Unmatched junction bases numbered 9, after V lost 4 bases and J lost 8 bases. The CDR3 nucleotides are TGTGCCAGCAGCCGGCGGACTAGCGGGAGTTTGGATGAGCAGTTCTTC. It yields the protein CASSRRTSGSLDEQFF.

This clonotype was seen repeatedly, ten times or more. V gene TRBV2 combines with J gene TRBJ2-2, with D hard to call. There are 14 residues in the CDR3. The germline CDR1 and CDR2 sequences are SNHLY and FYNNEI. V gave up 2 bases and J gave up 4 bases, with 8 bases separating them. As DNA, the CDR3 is TGTGCCAGCAGTGAATTGGGAATCACCGGGGAGCTGTTTTTT. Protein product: CASSELGITGELFF.

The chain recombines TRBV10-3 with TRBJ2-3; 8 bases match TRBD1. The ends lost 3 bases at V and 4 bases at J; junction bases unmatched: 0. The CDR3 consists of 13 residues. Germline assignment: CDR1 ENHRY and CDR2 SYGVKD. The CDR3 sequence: CAISEQGADTQYF. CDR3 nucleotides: TGTGCCATCAGTGAACAGGGGGCAGATACGCAGTATTTT.

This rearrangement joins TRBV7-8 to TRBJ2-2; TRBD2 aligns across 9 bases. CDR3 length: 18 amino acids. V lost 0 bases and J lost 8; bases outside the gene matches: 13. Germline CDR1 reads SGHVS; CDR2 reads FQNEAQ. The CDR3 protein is CASSLADWGLASKGELFF. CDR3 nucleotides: TGTGCCAGCAGCTTAGCGGACTGGGGACTAGCCTCTAAGGGGGAGCTGTTTTTT.

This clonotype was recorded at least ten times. The CDR3 DNA is TGCGCCAGCAGCCAAGAGGGTGCGGTAACGAGTGGCTACACCTTC. Translating gives CASSQEGAVTSGYTF. J is TRBJ1-2 and V is TRBV4-1; D gene uncertain. The germline V gene has CDR1 MGHRA and CDR2 YSYEKL. The CDR3 loop spans 15 amino acids. The V end lost 0 bases, the J end lost 7 bases, and 15 bases lay between the germline ends.

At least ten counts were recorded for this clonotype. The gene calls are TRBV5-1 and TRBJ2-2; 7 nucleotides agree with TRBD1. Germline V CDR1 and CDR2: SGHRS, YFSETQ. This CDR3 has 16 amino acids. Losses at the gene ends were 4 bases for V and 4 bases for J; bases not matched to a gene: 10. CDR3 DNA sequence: TGCGCCAGCAGCCCGACGGGGACAGTGATCACCGGGGAGCTGTTTTTT. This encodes CASSPTGTVITGELFF.